This T cell receptor (beta chain) was observed in a study of blood T cell repertoires in COVID-19. CDR3 length: 14 residues. Trimming removed 0 bases from V and 2 bases from J, with 8 bases in between. Germline loops: CDR1 SGDLS, CDR2 YYNGEE. Assay used: immunoSEQ multiplex PCR; TCRdb lists only in-frame clones, some missing. The repertoire holds over 200,000 clones, with 83% as singletons. The chain links TRBV9 to TRBJ1-2; unclear D gene. This TCR came from a woman in her forties with active or convalescent COVID-19. Sequencing was carried out using peripheral blood. The DNA for the CDR3 is TGTGCCAGCAGCGTAGGACATGGGAACTATGGCTACACCTTC. This sequence encodes CASSVGHGNYGYTF.